This T cell receptor (beta chain) was captured by sequencing in a study of TIL therapy for anti-PD-1-resistant metastatic lung cancer. Study details: Tumors were harvested before any PD-1/PD-L1 blockade. Patients had a median age of almost 55 years (range 38-75). Most patients had lung adenocarcinoma; a few tumors were EGFR-mutant, two ALK-rearranged; half smoked currently or formerly. Tumors carried a median about 1.4 non-synonymous mutations per megabase.

The immunoSEQ assay was v3. Produced via immunoSEQ multiplex PCR; TCRdb's table is partial and in-frame only. In the table there are under 70,000 clones, around 67% of which are singletons. Germline lookup yields CDR1 SGHVS and CDR2 FNYEAQ. The CDR3 extends over 16 amino acids. The V end lost 4 bases, the J end lost 1 base, and 15 bases lay between the germline ends. Noted time point: pre-treatment sample, taken before nivolumab and TIL therapy. Source: blood, taken at baseline. This clonotype originated in a person between 25 and 79 years old with non-small cell lung cancer. The rearrangement joins TRBV7-6 to TRBJ2-3; possibly TRBD2 for D (6 bases). CDR3: CASSSPPGVRTDTQYF. Written as DNA, the CDR3 is TGTGCCAGCAGCTCCCCCCCGGGGGTCCGCACAGATACGCAGTATTTT.